This is a list of T cell receptor beta chains from one sample in a study of cytomegalovirus exposure and HLA in healthy donors. TCRdb's table, derived via immunoSEQ multiplex PCR, lists solely in-frame clones and lacks some. The table shows about 200,000 clones, with about 91% occurring only once. Sample: PBMCs. The receptors originated from a woman aged 18-29 years in good health and CMV-seronegative. The CDR3 runs from the conserved cysteine through the conserved F or W. The D gene is left open where the match is weak. Rows may omit the clone size; those that give it use once, few, many or a size class.

d_call	j_call	clone_size	v_call	cdr3_length	cdr3_nt	cdr3_aa
NA	TRBJ2-3	NA	TRBV5-1	15	TGCGCCAGCAGCTTGGTGGCGGGCCGCACAGATACGCAGTATTTT	CASSLVAGRTDTQYF
NA	TRBJ1-4	NA	TRBV6-5	15	TGTGCCAGCAGTTACTCGATTCAGGGGAGGGGGGAACTGTTTTTT	CASSYSIQGRGELFF
TRBD1	TRBJ1-2	NA	TRBV28	13	TGTGCCAGCAGGGGACAGGTTGTCTATGGCTACACCTTC	CASRGQVVYGYTF
TRBD2	TRBJ2-7	NA	TRBV9	14	TGTGCCAGCAGCCGCGGACTAGCGGGGTACGAGCAGTACTTC	CASSRGLAGYEQYF
TRBD1	TRBJ1-2	NA	TRBV27	13	TGTAATTGGGACAGGATCGGTAGCTATGGCTACACCTTC	CNWDRIGSYGYTF
TRBD1	TRBJ1-1	NA	TRBV7-6	15	TGTGCCAGCAGCCACAACAGGGGGCGCGAGTCTGAAGCTTTCTTT	CASSHNRGRESEAFF
NA	TRBJ2-2	NA	TRBV5-1	17	TGCGCCAGCAGCTTACGAGACAGTCGATTGAACACCGGGGAGCTGTTTTTT	CASSLRDSRLNTGELFF
NA	TRBJ1-2	NA	TRBV19	16	TGTGCCAGTAGTGATTCCGTCCTCTCGACATTTGATGGCTACACCTTC	CASSDSVLSTFDGYTF
NA	TRBJ2-5	NA	TRBV19	12	TGTGCCAGTAGTGAGAGGCAAGAGACCCAGTACTTC	CASSERQETQYF
NA	TRBJ2-1	NA	TRBV28	13	TGTGCCAGCAGTTTATACGGAGGGGATGAGCAGTTCTTC	CASSLYGGDEQFF
NA	TRBJ1-4	NA	TRBV7-9	16	TGTGCCAGCAGCTTAGTTCAGGGTTTGGATAATGAAAAACTGTTTTTT	CASSLVQGLDNEKLFF
NA	TRBJ2-5	once	TRBV9	14	TGTGCCAGCAGCGTAGACAGAGCCCAAGAGACCCAGTACTTC	CASSVDRAQETQYF
TRBD2	TRBJ2-3	NA	TRBV7-9	15	TGTGCCAGCAGCACGTTCCGGGAGGCGGCAGATACGCAGTATTTT	CASSTFREAADTQYF
TRBD1	TRBJ1-2	few	TRBV15	17	TGTGCCACCAGCAGAGATTGGGCAGACAGGGACGGCTATGGCTACACCTTC	CATSRDWADRDGYGYTF
NA	TRBJ2-1	NA	TRBV10-1	14	TGCGCCAGCAGTGAGGTGCGGGAATACAATGAGCAGTTCTTC	CASSEVREYNEQFF
NA	TRBJ1-2	NA	TRBV6-5	14	TGTGCCAGCAGTTACACCACGGGAGGAAACGGCTACACCTTC	CASSYTTGGNGYTF
NA	TRBJ2-5	NA	TRBV7-2	14	TGTGCCAGCAGCTCGCTAGCGACTGGAGAGACCCAGTACTTC	CASSSLATGETQYF
TRBD2	TRBJ2-3	NA	TRBV7-8	15	TGTGCCAGCAGCTTCGGGACTAGCGGCACAGATACGCAGTATTTT	CASSFGTSGTDTQYF
NA	TRBJ1-2	NA	TRBV27	15	TGTGCCAGCAGTTTGAGGGCCGCAGCTAACTATGGCTACACCTTC	CASSLRAAANYGYTF
TRBD2	TRBJ2-7	few	TRBV13	14	TGTGCCAGCAGCCCGGGACTACACTCCTACGAGCAGTACTTC	CASSPGLHSYEQYF
TRBD2	TRBJ2-1	NA	TRBV7-2	17	TGTGCCAGCAGCTTCGCTAGCGGGAGCACGTCCTACAATGAGCAGTTCTTC	CASSFASGSTSYNEQFF
NA	TRBJ2-7	NA	TRBV21-1	17	TGTGCCAACGGACAGGGGGACCCCCTGGGAGGAATGATCGAGCAGTACTTC	CANGQGDPLGGMIEQYF
TRBD1	TRBJ1-2	NA	TRBV28	14	TGTGCCAGCAGTTCCCCGGGACAGGGAAATGGCTACACCTTC	CASSSPGQGNGYTF
TRBD1	TRBJ1-4	many	TRBV5-1	16	TGCGCCAGCAGCCGACAGGGGGCAGTAACTAATGAAAAACTGTTTTTT	CASSRQGAVTNEKLFF
TRBD2	TRBJ2-7	NA	TRBV4-1	14	TGCGCCAGCAGCCATTACGGACTAGTCTACGAGCAGTACTTC	CASSHYGLVYEQYF
TRBD2	TRBJ2-4	NA	TRBV2	14	TGTGCCAGCAGTCGGACTAGCGGGAAAAACATTCAGTACTTC	CASSRTSGKNIQYF
TRBD2	TRBJ2-1	NA	TRBV9	15	TGTGCCAGCAGCATCAGCGGGAGCTCCGGCAATGAGCAGTTCTTC	CASSISGSSGNEQFF
TRBD1	TRBJ1-5	few	TRBV6-1	15	TGTGCCAGCAGTGAACCGGTGACAGGGACCCAGCCCCAGCATTTT	CASSEPVTGTQPQHF
TRBD1	TRBJ2-5	once	TRBV4-1	14	TGCGCCAGCAGCCAAACAGGGGATTTGAAGACCCAGTACTTC	CASSQTGDLKTQYF
TRBD2	TRBJ2-7	NA	TRBV4-1	14	TGCGCCAGCAGTCTTGCGGGAGGGACCTACGAGCAGTACTTC	CASSLAGGTYEQYF
NA	TRBJ2-7	NA	TRBV6-1	11	TGTGCCAGCAGTGATACAGGCGAGCAGTACTTC	CASSDTGEQYF
NA	TRBJ1-5	NA	TRBV18	13	TGTGCCAGCTCACCCGGTTCTGATCAGCCCCAGCATTTT	CASSPGSDQPQHF
NA	TRBJ2-3	NA	TRBV9	15	TGTGCCAGCAGCGTACTAGAGGGTCGGACAGATACGCAGTATTTT	CASSVLEGRTDTQYF
TRBD1	TRBJ2-7	NA	TRBV29-1	14	TGCAGCGTTGGTTCCGGGACAGGGGTAAGGGAGCAGTACTTC	CSVGSGTGVREQYF